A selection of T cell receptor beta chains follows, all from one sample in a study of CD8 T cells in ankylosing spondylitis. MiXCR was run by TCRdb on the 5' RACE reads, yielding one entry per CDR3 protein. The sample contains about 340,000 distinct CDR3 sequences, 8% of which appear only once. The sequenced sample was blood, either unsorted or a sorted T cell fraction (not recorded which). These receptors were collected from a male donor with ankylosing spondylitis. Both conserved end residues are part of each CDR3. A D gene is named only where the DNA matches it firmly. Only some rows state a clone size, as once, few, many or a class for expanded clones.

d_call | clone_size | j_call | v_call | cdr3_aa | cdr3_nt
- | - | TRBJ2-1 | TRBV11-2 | CASSLAVTRNEQFF | TGTGCCAGCAGCTTAGCTGTGACGCGCAATGAGCAGTTCTTC
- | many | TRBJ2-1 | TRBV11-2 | CASSLGWGSYNEQFF | TGTGCCAGCAGCTTAGGGTGGGGATCCTACAATGAGCAGTTCTTC
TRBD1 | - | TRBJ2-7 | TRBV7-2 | CASSFPGQAGQYF | TGTGCCAGCAGCTTTCCGGGACAGGCGGGGCAGTACTTC
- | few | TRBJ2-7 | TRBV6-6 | CASTGPGYEQYF | TGTGCCAGCACCGGCCCGGGCTACGAGCAGTACTTC
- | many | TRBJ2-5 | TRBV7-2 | CASSSGTQYF | TGTGCCAGCAGCTCGGGGACCCAGTACTTC
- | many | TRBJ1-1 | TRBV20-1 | CRFSGNTEAFF | TGCAGATTTTCGGGGAACACTGAAGCTTTCTTT
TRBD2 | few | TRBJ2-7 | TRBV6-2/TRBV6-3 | CASSQGLAGGPSYEQYF | TGTGCCAGCAGTCAGGGACTAGCGGGAGGTCCCTCCTACGAGCAGTACTTC
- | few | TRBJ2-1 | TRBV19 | CASREAGSSYNEQFF | TGTGCCAGTAGGGAGGCGGGGAGCTCCTACAATGAGCAGTTCTTC
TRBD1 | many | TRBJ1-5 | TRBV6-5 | CASSFYKTGEEPQHF | TGTGCCAGCAGTTTTTATAAGACAGGGGAGGAACCCCAGCATTTT
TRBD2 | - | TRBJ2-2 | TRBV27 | CAVAGGGTGELFF | TGTGCCGTAGCGGGAGGGGGTACCGGGGAGCTGTTTTTT
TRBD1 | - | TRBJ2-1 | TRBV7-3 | CASSPGQGVNEQFF | TGTGCCAGCAGCCCTGGACAGGGGGTGAATGAGCAGTTCTTC
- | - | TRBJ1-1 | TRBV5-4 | CASSLDLGAMNTEAFF | TGTGCCAGCAGCTTGGATCTCGGGGCTATGAACACTGAAGCTTTCTTT
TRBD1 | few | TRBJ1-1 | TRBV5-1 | CASSLAGGGVPEAFF | TGCGCCAGCAGCTTGGCAGGGGGTGGGGTTCCTGAAGCTTTCTTT
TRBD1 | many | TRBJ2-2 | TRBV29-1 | CSVDGQGITGELFF | TGCAGCGTTGATGGACAGGGGATCACCGGGGAGCTGTTTTTT
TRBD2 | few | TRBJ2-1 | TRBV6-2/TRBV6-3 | CASSTSGSWKFF | TGTGCCAGCAGTACGAGCGGGAGTTGGAAGTTCTTC
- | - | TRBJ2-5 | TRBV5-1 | CASSPDSQETQYF | TGTGCCAGCAGTCCGGACAGCCAAGAGACCCAGTACTTC
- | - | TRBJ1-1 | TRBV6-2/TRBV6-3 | CASRERTAMNTEAFF | TGTGCCAGCAGGGAGAGGACAGCAATGAACACTGAAGCTTTCTTT
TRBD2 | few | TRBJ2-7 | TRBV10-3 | CAISESGLAGYEQYF | TGTGCCATCAGTGAGTCGGGACTAGCGGGCTACGAGCAGTACTTC
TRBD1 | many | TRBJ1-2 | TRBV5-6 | CASSFRDRSLNGYTF | TGTGCCAGCAGCTTCCGGGACAGGAGCCTTAATGGCTACACCTTC
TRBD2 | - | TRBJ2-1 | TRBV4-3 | CASSQDPGLAGRGVNEQFF | TGCGCCAGCAGCCAAGATCCTGGACTAGCGGGGAGGGGGGTCAATGAGCAGTTCTTC
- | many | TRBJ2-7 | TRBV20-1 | CSARSQDAPSYEQYF | TGCAGTGCTAGATCCCAGGACGCGCCCTCCTACGAGCAGTACTTC
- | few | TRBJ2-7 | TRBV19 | CASSAPGLTWDEQYF | TGTGCCAGTAGTGCGCCGGGCCTCACTTGGGACGAGCAGTACTTC
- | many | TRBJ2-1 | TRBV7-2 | CASSFAAGYNNEQFF | TGTGCCAGCAGCTTCGCTGCGGGTTACAACAATGAGCAGTTCTTC
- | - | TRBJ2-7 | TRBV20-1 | CSAITRGEQYF | TGCAGTGCGATCACCCGGGGCGAGCAGTACTTC
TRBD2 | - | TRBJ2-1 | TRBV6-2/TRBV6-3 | CASSLSGTLWNEQFF | TGTGCCAGCAGCCTGAGCGGGACCCTTTGGAATGAGCAGTTCTTC
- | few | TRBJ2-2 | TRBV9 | CASSRGTTGELFF | TGTGCCAGCAGCCGAGGAACCACCGGGGAGCTGTTTTTT
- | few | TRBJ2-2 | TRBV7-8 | CASSLGPAGRVTGELFF | TGTGCCAGCAGCTTAGGCCCCGCGGGAAGAGTCACCGGGGAGCTGTTTTTT
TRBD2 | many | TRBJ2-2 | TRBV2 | CASRQLGLAGGTGELFF | TGTGCCAGCAGACAACTCGGACTAGCAGGTGGCACCGGGGAGCTGTTTTTT
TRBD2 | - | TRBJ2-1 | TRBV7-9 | CASSFSLAGVGNEQFF | TGTGCCAGCAGCTTTTCACTAGCGGGAGTCGGTAATGAGCAGTTCTTC
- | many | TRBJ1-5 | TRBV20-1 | CSAVSSIGEPQHF | TGCAGTGCTGTCTCTTCAATAGGGGAGCCCCAGCATTTT
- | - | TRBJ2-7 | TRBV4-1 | CASSQGARDDEQYF | TGCGCCAGCAGCCAAGGGGCACGGGACGACGAGCAGTACTTC
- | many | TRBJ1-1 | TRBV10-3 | CAISERQLNTEAFF | TGTGCCATCAGTGAGAGGCAGTTGAACACTGAAGCTTTCTTT
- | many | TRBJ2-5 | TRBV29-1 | CSVDFGGRETQYF | TGCAGCGTTGATTTTGGGGGTCGGGAGACCCAGTACTTC
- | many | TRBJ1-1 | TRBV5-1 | CASSLSVRPMNTEAFF | TGCGCCAGCAGCTTGTCTGTGCGGCCGATGAACACTGAAGCTTTCTTT
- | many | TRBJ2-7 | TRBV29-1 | CSVERQGTYEQYF | TGCAGCGTTGAAAGGCAGGGGACCTACGAGCAGTACTTC
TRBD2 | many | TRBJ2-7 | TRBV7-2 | CASSLTSGSSYEQYF | TGTGCCAGCAGCTTAACTAGCGGGAGTAGTTACGAGCAGTACTTC
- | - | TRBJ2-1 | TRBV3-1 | CASSQDLGRSDEQFF | TGTGCCAGCAGCCAAGATCTCGGGCGGTCGGATGAGCAGTTCTTC
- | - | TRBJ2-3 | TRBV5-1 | CASSLAGSDTDTQYF | TGCGCCAGCAGCTTGGCAGGGAGCGACACAGATACGCAGTATTTT
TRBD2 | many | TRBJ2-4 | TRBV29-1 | CSVEDEKRDLAKNIQYF | TGCAGCGTTGAAGACGAGAAGCGGGACCTAGCCAAAAACATTCAGTACTTC
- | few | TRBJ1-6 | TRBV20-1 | CSAYSVEPYNSPLHF | TGCAGTGCTTATTCGGTGGAGCCCTATAATTCACCCCTCCACTTT
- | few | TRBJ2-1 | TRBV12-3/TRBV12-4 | CASSLFQGTAEQFF | TGTGCCAGCAGTTTATTTCAGGGGACGGCTGAGCAGTTCTTC
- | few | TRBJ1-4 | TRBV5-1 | CASSLEAGNSNEKLFF | TGCGCCAGCAGCCTGGAGGCGGGAAACTCTAATGAAAAACTGTTTTTT
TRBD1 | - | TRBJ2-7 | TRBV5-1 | CASSLVGQEYEQYF | TGCGCCAGCAGCTTGGTGGGACAGGAGTACGAGCAGTACTTC
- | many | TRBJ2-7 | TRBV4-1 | CASSQGGVNEQYF | TGCGCCAGCAGCCAAGGGGGTGTGAACGAGCAGTACTTC
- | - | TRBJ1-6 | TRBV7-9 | CASSPGPSGLSPLHF | TGTGCCAGCAGCCCGGGCCCCTCCGGACTTTCACCCCTCCACTTT
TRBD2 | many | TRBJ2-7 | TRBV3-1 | CASSQGSGRPYEQYF | TGTGCCAGCAGCCAAGGTAGCGGGAGGCCGTACGAGCAGTACTTC
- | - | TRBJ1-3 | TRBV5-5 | CASSLAVRSGNTIYF | TGTGCCAGCAGCTTGGCCGTCCGCTCTGGAAACACCATATATTTT
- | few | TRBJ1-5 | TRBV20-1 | CSASPYGGRSNQPQHF | TGCAGTGCTAGCCCCTACGGGGGCAGGAGCAATCAGCCCCAGCATTTT